Detailed here is one TCR beta chain. Only in-frame clones appear in the TCRdb table, and some are missing; sequencing was by immunoSEQ multiplex PCR. This table has 200,000 to 250,000 clones, 82% appearing once. V was shortened by 5 bases and J by 0 bases, with 14 bases between the two germline ends. Per germline, CDR1 SGHTA and CDR2 FQGNSA. The CDR3 totals 16 residues. The data were obtained in a study of blood T cell repertoires in COVID-19. The genes are TRBV7-2 and TRBJ2-1, with TRBD2 as a possible D gene (5 bases). The sample was peripheral blood. The TCR sequence derives from a woman aged 80 or older with COVID-19, enrolled during active disease. In DNA, the CDR3 is TGTGCCAGCAGCCCAGAGGGCATGAGCTCCTACAATGAGCAGTTCTTC. Protein sequence: CASSPEGMSSYNEQFF. The entire variable domain, with the rest obtained from reference TRBV7-2 and TRBJ2-1, is as follows: GAGVSQSPSNKVTEKGKDVELRCDPISGHTALYWYRQSLGQGLEFLIYFQGNSAPDKSGLPSDRFSAERTGGSVSTLTIQRTQQEDSAVYLCASSPEGMSSYNEQFFGPGTRLTVL.